This paragraph reports one T cell receptor (beta chain). The antigen is not known. It is likely a read error: a sequence one base away is far more abundant. Distinct nucleotide sequences in the sample also encode this CDR3. The data originate from a study of shared clonotypes between healthy human individuals. Findings and caveats of the study: It was the few donors that limited the genetic and exposure-history diversity represented. Researchers sampled blood only, noting tissue repertoires likely differ. Investigators expected sequencing depth to affect clonotype sharing among donors.

Ten immunoSEQ deep assay plates served to sequence unsorted PBMC DNA. Some clones are missing from TCRdb's copy, which holds only in-frame ones; the method was immunoSEQ multiplex PCR. The sample holds about half a million clones, around 85% seen once. CDR1 is SGHDT and CDR2 is YYEEEE in the germline V gene. This CDR3 region has 14 residues. The specimen was PBMCs. This receptor was taken from a woman between 40 and 50 years old in good health. Some clones in this sample may be carry-over from other donors' samples. This rearrangement joins TRBV5-6 to TRBJ1-3; no definite D call. DNA of the CDR3: TGTGCAAGCAGCCCCGTCCACAGTCGAAACACCATATATTTT. This gives the protein CASSPVHSRNTIYF.